This TCR beta chain was found in a study of T cells in Graves' hyperthyroidism and ophthalmopathy. This clonotype showed up many times. Its antigen remains unknown. RNA transcripts yielded amplified TCR beta CDR3 regions. TCR CDR3 regions were first amplified by RT-PCR with HTBI primers. TCRdb analysed the multiplex PCR reads with MiXCR anew, one entry per CDR3 protein. The sample holds hundreds of thousands of distinct CDR3 sequences; 15% to 18% are singletons and the top ten take approximately 8%. Any patient presenting with uncontrolled infection, other autoimmune disease, pregnancy or lactation was left out. The diagnostic basis comprised clinical symptoms, serum thyroxine and TRAb, thyroid ultrasound and orbital computed tomography. Per germline, CDR1 MNHEY and CDR2 SVGAGI. The ends were cut back, 2 bases at V and 2 bases at J, with 3 bases in the middle. This CDR3 region has 13 residues. Findings and limits, study-wide: Researchers report that a 13 V-J model separated ophthalmopathy from stable hyperthyroidism.

The sequenced sample consisted of blood. The rearrangement joins TRBV6-5 to TRBJ2-2; D is unclear. The clonotype was recovered from a woman aged 18-29 years with Graves' hyperthyroidism. The CDR3 DNA reads TGTGCCAGCAGTTACGATAACACCGGGGAGCTGTTTTTT. As protein: CASSYDNTGELFF.